This T cell receptor (beta chain) was documented in a study of CD8 T cells in ankylosing spondylitis. Notes on the study in general: Significantly higher representation of disease-linked clones was reported for matched ankylosing spondylitis synovial fluid.

This clonotype was recorded many times. Its antigen is unknown. Researchers built TCR beta libraries using quantitative 5'-RACE with molecular barcodes. One entry per CDR3 protein results from TCRdb running MiXCR on the 5' RACE reads. The table shows roughly 130,000 distinct CDR3 sequences, with 6% to 8.5% occurring only once. Germline CDR1 SQVTM, CDR2 ANQGSEA. The CDR3 length is 14 residues. Trimming removed 4 bases at V and 7 bases at J, with 17 bases between. Sequencing was performed on blood, either unsorted or a sorted T cell fraction (not recorded which). This clonotype originated in a male donor with ankylosing spondylitis or in good health (not recorded which). The chain joins TRBV29-1 to TRBJ2-4; TRBD1 might be the D (6 bases). The CDR3 DNA reads as TGCAGCGTTGTTATTCAGGGGATCTTTAACATTCAGTACTTC. It specifies CSVVIQGIFNIQYF.